Presented here are 8 T cell receptor beta chains from one specimen sequenced in a study of T cell changes during pregnancy in multiple sclerosis. Method: immunoSEQ multiplex PCR; TCRdb's copy keeps in-frame clones and lacks some. This table has about 48,000 clones, 85% to 95% appearing once. The sample in question was CD4+ T cells from peripheral blood mononuclear cells, obtained in the second trimester of pregnancy. These receptors were collected from a female donor in good health, enrolled as a control in a pregnancy study.

The gene calls are TRBV19 and TRBJ2-1, with TRBD2 identical over 11 bases. The CDR3 runs to 13 residues. CDR1 is LNHDA and CDR2 is SQIVND in the germline V gene (reference sequence). Trimming cost V 1 base and J 15 bases; bases outside gene matches: 5. The CDR3 sequence: CASSIGLAGGVFF. The CDR3 DNA reads as TGTGCCAGTAGTATAGGGTTAGCGGGAGGGGTGTTCTTC.

The J gene is TRBJ1-1, the V gene TRBV28, with 7 bases lining up with TRBD1. The CDR3 covers 14 residues. V shed 6 bases and J 4 bases; nucleotides not matched to a gene: 8. Per the germline V gene, CDR1 is MDHEN and CDR2 is SYDVKM. CDR3 sequence: CASRYRGESTEAFF. CDR3 bases: TGTGCCAGCAGATACAGGGGTGAGAGCACTGAAGCTTTCTTT.

The genes are TRBV21-1 and TRBJ1-1; the D segment call TRBD1 is taken from the table without a DNA check. TRBV21-1 represents a pseudogene. This CDR3 has 16 amino acids. CDR3 sequence: CASNRGRKPLNTEAFF. The CDR3 nucleotides read TGTGCCAGTAACAGGGGTAGAAAGCCTTTGAACACTGAAGCTTTCTTT.

V usage is TRBV11-2 and J usage is TRBJ2-7; TRBD2 matches 10 bases. The CDR3 has 15 amino acids. V shed 5 bases and J 0 bases; nucleotides not matched to a gene: 4. CDR1 is SGHAT and CDR2 is FQNNGV in the germline V gene. CDR3 loop: CASSKTSGSSYEQYF. The CDR3 region has the DNA TGTGCCAGCAGCAAGACTAGCGGGTCCTCCTACGAGCAGTACTTC.

The rearrangement joins TRBV28 to TRBJ2-3; weak D call: TRBD2 (5 bases). The germline CDR1 and CDR2 sequences are MDHEN and SYDVKM. The CDR3 runs to 12 residues. Trimming took 3 bases from V and 4 from J, leaving 5 bases between them. In DNA, the CDR3 is TGTGCCAGCAGTTTCGGGGCAGATACGCAGTATTTT. Its translation is CASSFGADTQYF. Drawing the rest from reference TRBV28 and TRBJ2-3, the complete variable domain is DVKVTQSSRYLVKRTGEKVFLECVQDMDHENMFWYRQDPGLGLRLIYFSYDVKMKEKGDIPEGYSVSREKKERFSLILESASTNQTSMYLCASSFGADTQYFGPGTRLTVL.

The CDR3: CASSLGSGNQPQHF. In nucleotides, the CDR3 is TGTGCCAGCAGCTTAGGATCAGGGAATCAGCCCCAGCATTTT. This sequence joins TRBV7-6 and TRBJ1-5; D possibly corresponds to TRBD1 (5 bases). The V gene's germline CDR1 is SGHVS and CDR2 FNYEAQ. This CDR3 region has 14 residues. The germline V and J ends were trimmed by 1 base and 4 bases, with 8 bases remaining between them.

The V gene is TRBV5-4, the J gene TRBJ2-7, with 7 bases that match TRBD1. V lost 4 bases to trimming and J lost 5 bases; unmatched junction nucleotides: 6. The CDR3 has 13 residues. Germline-derived CDR1 and CDR2 are SGHNT and YYREEE (reference sequence). CDR3 DNA: TGTGCCAGCAGCGGGTACAGGGGAGACGAGCAGTACTTC. Translating gives CASSGYRGDEQYF.

V and J are TRBV7-2 and TRBJ2-1, with TRBD2 matching over 7 bases. With V trimmed by 3 bases and J by 0 bases, 2 bases remained unmatched. The CDR3 spans 15 residues. In germline, CDR1 is SGHTA, CDR2 FQGNSA. CDR3 nucleotide sequence: TGTGCCAGCAGCTTCGGCGGGAGCTCCTACAATGAGCAGTTCTTC. Translated: CASSFGGSSYNEQFF.